The source of this T cell receptor (beta chain) is a study of cytomegalovirus exposure and HLA in healthy donors. The repertoire was sequenced with immunoSEQ multiplex PCR; TCRdb's copy has only in-frame clones and lacks some. The data contain 260,000 or so clones, around 91% of them seen just once; the ten biggest clones take up 3% to 3.5%. Germline CDR1 is SGHRS and CDR2 is YFSETQ. The CDR3 sequence is 15 residues long. The V end lost 2 bases, the J end lost 1 base, and 9 bases lay between the germline ends. This chain connects TRBV5-1 to TRBJ2-2; the D gene is possibly TRBD1 (6 bases). This sequence originates from a woman between 25 and 40 years old in good health and CMV-seronegative. Input material: PBMCs. The CDR3 DNA reads as TGCGCCAGCAGCTTATTACAGGGGAACACCGGGGAGCTGTTTTTT. It codes for CASSLLQGNTGELFF.